This TCR beta chain was observed in a study of early T cells in non-severe SARS-CoV-2 infection. Study at large: Whole-blood bulk RNA, unsorted, was sequenced, and chains were unpaired.

This clonotype was counted at least ten times. One entry per CDR3 protein results from TCRdb running MiXCR on the 5' RACE reads. The sample records about 83,000 distinct CDR3 sequences, about 9.4% being singletons. V was trimmed by 8 bases and J by 0 bases, leaving 17 bases between them. The CDR3 totals 16 residues. The germline V gene encodes CDR1 LGHNA and CDR2 YNFKEQ. This rearrangement joins TRBV4-2 to TRBJ2-4, with D possibly being TRBD2 (5 bases). The TCR sequence derives from an adult who was a healthcare worker with PCR-confirmed SARS-CoV-2 infection or an uninfected control (not recorded which). Source: whole blood, taken at baseline. CDR3 protein: CASPDYWKIAKNIQYF. The CDR3 nucleotides read TGTGCCAGCCCTGACTATTGGAAAATAGCCAAAAACATTCAGTACTTC.